The T cell receptor (beta chain) described here comes from a study of T cells in Graves' hyperthyroidism and ophthalmopathy. RNA transcripts yielded amplified TCR beta CDR3 regions. The TCR CDR3 first-round RT-PCR relied on the HTBI primer set. TCRdb called the multiplex PCR reads again in MiXCR, with one record for every CDR3 protein. The data contain approximately 690,000 distinct CDR3 sequences, roughly 14% of them singletons. Sequencing used blood. The sequence came from a woman in her fifties or sixties with Graves' ophthalmopathy.

CDR3 coding DNA: TGTGCCAGCAGCTTAGATGGGGGGCCGGGACAGTCGTGGACTGAGCAGTTCTTC. Protein product: CASSLDGGPGQSWTEQFF. The rearrangement uses TRBV11-2 and TRBJ2-1; D may be TRBD1 (7 bases). V was cut by 0 bases and J by 9 bases, with 24 bases left in between. This CDR3 comprises 18 residues. Germline V gives CDR1 SGHAT, CDR2 FQNNGV.